These 25 T cell receptor beta chains came from one sample sequenced in a study of T cells in narcolepsy. Repertoires were generated with immunoSEQ multiplex PCR, while TCRdb's copy carries only in-frame clones and drops some. The data contain under 30,000 clones, approximately 78% of them seen just once; the ten biggest clones take up nearly 3.5%. The sample taken for sequencing was CD45RA- memory CD4+ T cells from PBMCs. The source is a human donor with narcolepsy.

This clone was seen a single time. The chain is built from TRBV11-2 and TRBJ2-7; the D is unclear. Trimming removed 5 bases at V and 3 bases at J, with 8 bases between. CDR1 SGHAT and CDR2 FQNNGV come from the germline V gene. The CDR3 sequence is 12 residues long. CDR3 in amino acids: CASSQTFYEQYF. In nucleotides, the CDR3 is TGTGCCAGCAGCCAGACCTTCTACGAGCAGTACTTC. Supplemented by reference TRBV11-2 and TRBJ2-7, the full variable domain reads EAGVAQSPRYKIIEKRQSVAFWCNPISGHATLYWYQQILGQGPKLLIQFQNNGVVDDSQLPKDRFSAERLKGVDSTLKIQPAKLEDSAVYLCASSQTFYEQYFGPGTRLTVT.

The chain combines TRBV30 with TRBJ2-2; 8 bases are shared with TRBD2. Germline V gene lookup returns CDR1 GTSNPN and CDR2 SVGIG (reference sequence). Losses at the gene ends were 4 bases for V and 3 bases for J; bases not matched to a gene: 4. The CDR3 spans 14 residues. The CDR3 here is CAWKAGVYTGELFF. CDR3 DNA: TGTGCCTGGAAAGCGGGGGTCTACACCGGGGAGCTGTTTTTT.

The V and J genes are TRBV7-8 and TRBJ2-5; weak D call: TRBD2 (8 bases). CDR1 and CDR2 (germline): SGHVS, FQNEAQ. V was cut by 6 bases and J by 7 bases, with 27 bases left in between. There are 17 residues in the CDR3. As DNA, the CDR3 is TGTGCCAGCAGTCGTCTTAGGGGGCGGGGGGCCGACGCGACCCAGTACTTC. This encodes CASSRLRGRGADATQYF.

The J gene is TRBJ1-3, the V gene TRBV15; 8 bases are shared with TRBD1. Germline CDR1 reads LNHNV; CDR2 reads YYDKDF (reference sequence). V gave up 2 bases and J gave up 0 bases; unmatched junction bases: 0. The CDR3 runs 15 residues. The CDR3 DNA is TGTGCCACCAGCAGAACAGGGGGCTCTGGAAACACCATATATTTT. Translation: CATSRTGGSGNTIYF.

This sequence joins TRBV11-2 and TRBJ1-6; D is unresolved. Trimming stripped 6 bases from V and 7 bases from J, with 10 bases between. Germline V gene sequence: CDR1 SGHAT, CDR2 FQNNGV. The length of the CDR3 is 13 residues. This chain's CDR3 is CASRATVNSPLHF. The CDR3 bases are TGTGCCAGCAGAGCCACAGTCAATTCACCCCTCCACTTT.

The chain employs TRBV11-2 and TRBJ2-3; D remains unclear. The V end was cut by 1 base, the J end by 0 bases, with 8 bases between. The germline V gene encodes CDR1 SGHAT and CDR2 FQNNGV. This CDR3 spans 15 amino acids. DNA of the CDR3: TGTGCCAGCAGCTTAGGTCCAGATAGCACAGATACGCAGTATTTT. Protein sequence: CASSLGPDSTDTQYF.

The chain carries TRBV10-1 and TRBJ2-3; no definite D call. V gave up 3 bases and J gave up 1 base, with 14 bases separating them. The CDR3 has 16 amino acids. Per the germline V gene, CDR1 is WNHNN and CDR2 is SYGVQD (reference sequence). The CDR3 loop is CASSDYVLSGTDTQYF. CDR3 nucleotide sequence: TGCGCCAGCAGTGACTACGTGCTTTCGGGCACAGATACGCAGTATTTT.

V gene TRBV28 combines with J gene TRBJ2-7, with 12 positions matching TRBD1. Trimming at V came to 6 bases and at J to 5 bases, leaving 8 bases not matched to a gene. From germline, CDR1 is MDHEN and CDR2 SYDVKM. The CDR3 length is 15 residues. Here the CDR3 reads CASRGAGTGGHEQYF. The CDR3 DNA reads as TGTGCCAGCAGGGGGGCCGGGACAGGGGGCCACGAGCAGTACTTC.

There are a few counts of this clone. The chain uses TRBV6-4 and TRBJ2-3; tentatively, D is TRBD1 (6 bases). V was shortened by 2 bases and J by 2 bases, with 11 bases between the two germline ends. The CDR3 is made up of 15 amino acids. CDR1 MRHNA and CDR2 SNTAGT come from the germline V gene. The CDR3: CASSDGGGHTDTQYF. CDR3 sequence (DNA): TGTGCCAGCAGTGACGGGGGCGGGCACACAGATACGCAGTATTTT.

V and J are TRBV6-1 and TRBJ2-1; 8 positions match TRBD2. Germline values: CDR1 MNHNS, CDR2 SASEGT. With 6 bases clipped from V and 6 bases from J, the junction kept 7 bases outside the gene matches. The CDR3 length is 14 residues. The CDR3 DNA sequence: TGTGCCAGCAGCCTCGGGGGGGGTCTCAATGAGCAGTTCTTC. Its protein is CASSLGGGLNEQFF.

The genes are TRBV5-6 and TRBJ2-5, with 7 bases matching TRBD2. The CDR3 contains 14 residues. Germline loops: CDR1 SGHDT, CDR2 YYEEEE. After removal of 1 base from V and 4 bases from J, the junction contained 4 bases not matched to a gene. The CDR3 bases are TGTGCCAGCAGCTTGTATTCGGGGGGAGAGACCCAGTACTTC. Translating it yields CASSLYSGGETQYF.

The chain joins TRBV6-5 to TRBJ1-6; D not certain. The CDR3 is made up of 12 amino acids. In germline, CDR1 is MNHEY, CDR2 SVGAGI. V was trimmed by 7 bases and J by 8 bases, leaving 9 bases between them. CDR3 sequence (DNA): TGTGCCAGCACCTCCGGGGATTCACCCCTCCACTTT. This encodes CASTSGDSPLHF.

This chain uses TRBV6-5 with TRBJ1-5; tentative D call: TRBD1 (5 bases). This CDR3 region has 14 residues. Trimming removed 5 bases at V and 6 bases at J, with 14 bases between. Germline V CDR1 and CDR2: MNHEY, SVGAGI. The CDR3 reads CASSTGEGGQPQHF. For the CDR3, the DNA is TGTGCCAGCAGTACGGGGGAGGGCGGTCAGCCCCAGCATTTT.

The chain employs TRBV19 and TRBJ2-7; D is ambiguous. V shed 4 bases and J shed 4 bases, with 5 bases lying between them. The length of the CDR3 is 11 residues. The germline gives CDR1 LNHDA, CDR2 SQIVND (reference sequence). CDR3 sequence reads: CASSKGYEQYF. CDR3 bases: TGTGCCAGTAGTAAAGGGTACGAGCAGTACTTC.

This chain connects TRBV2 to TRBJ2-7; a possible D gene is TRBD2 (6 bases). Looked up from germline, CDR1 is SNHLY and CDR2 is FYNNEI. This CDR3 has 15 residues. V was trimmed by 6 bases and J by 2 bases, leaving 17 bases between them. The CDR3 loop is CASSHPGTATYEQYF. The DNA of the CDR3 is TGTGCCAGCAGCCATCCCGGGACTGCTACCTACGAGCAGTACTTC.

The rearrangement uses TRBV6-5 and TRBJ1-5; 7 bases line up with TRBD1. The CDR3 consists of 14 residues. Trimming at V came to 5 bases and at J to 3 bases, leaving 4 bases not matched to a gene. The V gene's germline CDR1 is MNHEY and CDR2 SVGAGI. CDR3 coding DNA: TGTGCCAGCAGTCCAAGGGGGCACAATCAGCCCCAGCATTTT. Its translation is CASSPRGHNQPQHF.

V and J are TRBV5-4 and TRBJ1-4; perhaps TRBD1 as D (6 bases). The CDR3 length is 14 residues. Germline assignment: CDR1 SGHNT and CDR2 YYREEE (reference sequence). V was pared by 2 bases and J by 7 bases, with 12 bases between. The CDR3 coding sequence is TGTGCCAGCAGCTTTAGGGGGGCCTCTGAAAAACTGTTTTTT. This translates into CASSFRGASEKLFF.

This rearrangement joins TRBV28 to TRBJ1-5, with D possibly TRBD1 on 5 matching bases. With 2 bases removed from V and 1 base from J, the gap between germline ends came to 9 bases. Germline-derived CDR1 and CDR2 are MDHEN and SYDVKM. The CDR3 consists of 15 residues. DNA of the CDR3: TGTGCCAGCAGTTTAGAGGGGTTGAGCAATCAGCCCCAGCATTTT. Protein sequence: CASSLEGLSNQPQHF.

This sequence joins TRBV7-3 and TRBJ1-1, with 9 bases matching TRBD1. Unmatched junction bases numbered 6, after V lost 5 bases and J lost 5 bases. Germline values: CDR1 SGHTA, CDR2 FQGTGA. The CDR3 is made up of 14 amino acids. The CDR3 loop is CASSSTGGNTEAFF. CDR3 in DNA: TGTGCCAGCAGCAGTACAGGGGGCAATACTGAAGCTTTCTTT.

The chain carries TRBV5-1 and TRBJ2-3, with D perhaps matching TRBD2 (6 bases). The CDR3 covers 14 residues. Trimming took off 3 bases at V and 0 bases at J, with 8 bases between the two ends. Looked up from germline, CDR1 is SGHRS and CDR2 is YFSETQ. CDR3 nucleotides: TGCGCCAGCAGCTGGCGGGACAGCACAGATACGCAGTATTTT. It specifies CASSWRDSTDTQYF.

The rearrangement uses TRBV29-1 and TRBJ2-7; tentative D call: TRBD1 (5 bases). V lost 7 bases and J 6 bases, leaving 16 bases between the germline ends. CDR1 is SQVTM and CDR2 is ANQGSEA in the germline V gene. There are 12 residues in the CDR3. In nucleotides, the CDR3 is TGCAGCGCCTCAAGGGGAACTGCCGAGCAGTACTTC. It codes for CSASRGTAEQYF.

The rearrangement joins TRBV4-2 to TRBJ1-6, with D possibly TRBD1 on 6 matching bases. Between the trimmed V and J ends, which lost 3 bases and 4 bases, there was a span of 10 bases. CDR3 length equals 15 residues. From germline, CDR1 is LGHNA and CDR2 YNFKEQ. CDR3 DNA: TGTGCCAGCAGCCACGCCAGGGGTTATAATTCACCCCTCCACTTT. It specifies CASSHARGYNSPLHF.

This clone was seen only a few times. The chain links TRBV5-6 to TRBJ1-4; possibly TRBD1 for D (5 bases). Trimming cost V 0 bases and J 5 bases, with 11 bases left between them. Germline V CDR1 and CDR2: SGHDT, YYEEEE. The CDR3 length is 15 residues. The CDR3 loop reads CASSLAGRVNEKLFF. CDR3 sequence (DNA): TGTGCCAGCAGCTTGGCTGGCAGGGTAAATGAAAAACTGTTTTTT.

Only a few counts were recorded for this clone. The rearrangement uses TRBV11-2 and TRBJ2-3, with 7 bases that match TRBD2. Per germline, CDR1 SGHAT and CDR2 FQNNGV. The V segment lost 6 bases and the J segment 3 bases; nucleotides outside the gene matches: 9. The CDR3 runs 15 residues. The CDR3 loop reads CASRGWAGGTDTQYF. The CDR3 DNA follows: TGTGCCAGCAGGGGGTGGGCCGGGGGGACAGATACGCAGTATTTT.

V usage is TRBV30 and J usage is TRBJ1-5; 8 bases are shared with TRBD1. This CDR3 region has 14 residues. Trimming took 2 bases from V and 3 from J; bases not matched to a gene: 3. The germline gives CDR1 GTSNPN, CDR2 SVGIG (reference sequence). CDR3 bases: TGTGCCTGGAGTCGGACAGGGAACAATCAGCCCCAGCATTTT. Amino acids: CAWSRTGNNQPQHF.